This T cell receptor (beta chain) emerged from a study of blood T cell repertoires in COVID-19. Study context: Acute and convalescent COVID-19 samples came from the United States, Italy and Spain. PBMCs, B-cell-depleted T cells, or T cells were the source of the cDNA or gDNA that made up the material.

In the authors' methods: Counts of nucleated cells, estimated from reference gene primer amplification, were obtained. Sequenced by immunoSEQ multiplex PCR; TCRdb stores in-frame clones only, minus some. D and trimming were read from the DNA, whereas the V and J calls and clone size are those reported in that table. The sample lists around 140,000 clones, around 89% occurring once. CDR1 is LGHDT, CDR2 YNNKEL, per germline (reference sequence). The CDR3 contains 14 residues. V lost 0 bases to trimming and J lost 4 bases, with 10 bases between them. Sequenced material: peripheral blood. The chain links TRBV3-1 (or the pseudogene TRBV3-2) to TRBJ2-7; a weak D match, TRBD2 (6 bases). The sequence derives from a human donor in a cohort sampled during active COVID-19. The CDR3 loop is CASSQEWGDYEQYF. The CDR3 DNA is TGTGCCAGCAGCCAAGAGTGGGGGGATTACGAGCAGTACTTC.